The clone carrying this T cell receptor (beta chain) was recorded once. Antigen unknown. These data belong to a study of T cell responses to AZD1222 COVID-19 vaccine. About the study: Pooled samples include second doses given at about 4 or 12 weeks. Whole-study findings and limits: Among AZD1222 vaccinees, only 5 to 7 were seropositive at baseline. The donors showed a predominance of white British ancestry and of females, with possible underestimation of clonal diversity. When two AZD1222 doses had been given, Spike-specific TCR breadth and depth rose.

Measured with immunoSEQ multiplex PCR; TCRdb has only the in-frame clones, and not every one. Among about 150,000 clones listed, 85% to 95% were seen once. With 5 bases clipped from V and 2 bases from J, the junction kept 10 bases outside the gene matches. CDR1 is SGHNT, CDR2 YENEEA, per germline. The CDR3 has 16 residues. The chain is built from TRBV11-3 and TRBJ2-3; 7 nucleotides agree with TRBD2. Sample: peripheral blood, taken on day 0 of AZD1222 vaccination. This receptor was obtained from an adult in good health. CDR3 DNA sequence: TGTGCCAGCAGCACCGGGACTACCATCTCCACAGATACGCAGTATTTT. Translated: CASSTGTTISTDTQYF.